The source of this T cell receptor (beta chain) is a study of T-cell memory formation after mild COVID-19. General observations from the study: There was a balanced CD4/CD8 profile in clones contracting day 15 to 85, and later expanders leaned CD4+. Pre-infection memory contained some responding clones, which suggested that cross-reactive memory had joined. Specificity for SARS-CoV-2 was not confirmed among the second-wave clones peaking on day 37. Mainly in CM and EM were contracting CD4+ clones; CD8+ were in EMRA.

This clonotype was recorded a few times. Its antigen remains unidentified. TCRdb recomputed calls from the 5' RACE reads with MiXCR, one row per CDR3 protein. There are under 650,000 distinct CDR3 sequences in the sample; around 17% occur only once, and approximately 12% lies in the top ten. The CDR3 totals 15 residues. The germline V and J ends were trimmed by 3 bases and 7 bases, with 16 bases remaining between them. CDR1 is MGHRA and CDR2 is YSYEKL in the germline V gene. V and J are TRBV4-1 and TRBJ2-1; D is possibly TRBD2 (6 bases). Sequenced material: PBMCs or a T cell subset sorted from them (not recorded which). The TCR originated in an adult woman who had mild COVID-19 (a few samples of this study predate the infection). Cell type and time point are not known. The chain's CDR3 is CASSQPSGGENEQFF. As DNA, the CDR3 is TGCGCCAGCAGCCAGCCAAGCGGAGGGGAGAATGAGCAGTTCTTC.